This T cell receptor (beta chain) was documented in a study of CXCR3-negative and CXCR3-positive naive CD8 T cells. Researchers prepared the TRB cDNA libraries using 5' RACE with UMI labels. Each CDR3 protein gets one entry in TCRdb, which reprocessed the 5' RACE reads and gives no DNA. This table lists roughly 110,000 distinct CDR3 sequences. Notes on the study in general: Both naive subsets carried similar amounts of surface CD5, so TCR strength was inferred from TRB CDR3 properties. Memory cells showed distinct TRBV-TRBJ patterns, while the two naive subsets matched. Diversity proved comparably high across both naive subsets and much lower in memory CD8+ cells. Hydrophobicity of TRB CDR3s was greater in CXCR3-positive naive cells than in CXCR3-negative naive cells.

Germline V lookup: CDR1 LNHNV, CDR2 YYDKDF (reference sequence). This CDR3 comprises 11 residues. Naive CD8+ T cells showed a CD45RO-CCR7+CD27+CD95- phenotype. Notes on this clonotype: Its target is not known.

The origin of this receptor is a human donor in good health. Some clones in this sample may be carry-over from other donors' samples. The sample consisted of naive CXCR3+ CD8+ T cells from blood. Subset here: CD45RO-CCR7+CD27+CD95- naive CD8+ T cells expressing CXCR3 (TNR3+). J is TRBJ2-5 and V is TRBV15; TCRdb names TRBD2, which stays unverified in the absence of DNA. The CDR3 here is CATRERETQYF.